The 26 T cell receptor beta chains below come from one sample, sequenced in a study of blood T cell repertoires in COVID-19. Clones were sequenced by immunoSEQ multiplex PCR, and TCRdb holds only the in-frame ones, with some missing. The sample includes approximately 240,000 clones, 83% of them seen just once. Material: peripheral blood. Every receptor here comes from a woman aged 25 to 39 with COVID-19, enrolled during active disease.

There are a few counts of this clone. The chain combines TRBV7-9 with TRBJ1-1, with a possible D match to TRBD1 (5 bases). The CDR3 is 12 residues long. Trimming left V 3 bases short and J 6 bases short, with 8 bases between. CDR1 SEHNR and CDR2 FQNEAQ come from the germline V gene (reference sequence). The CDR3 sequence: CASSFWGSEAFF. CDR3 in DNA: TGTGCCAGCAGCTTTTGGGGCTCTGAAGCTTTCTTT.

Remarks on this clone: Other DNA variants within this sample encode the same CDR3. This rearrangement joins TRBV28 to TRBJ2-1; the match to TRBD2 covers 13 bases. The germline CDR1 and CDR2 sequences are MDHEN and SYDVKM. There are 15 residues in the CDR3. V gave up 3 bases and J gave up 9 bases; unmatched junction bases: 5. The CDR3 protein is CASSFRTSGGTEQFF. In DNA, the CDR3 is TGTGCCAGCAGTTTTCGGACTAGCGGGGGAACTGAGCAGTTCTTC.

The V and J genes are TRBV6-5 and TRBJ1-5; TRBD1 matches at 9 bases. The CDR3 totals 15 residues. CDR1 is MNHEY and CDR2 is SVGAGI in the germline V gene. The trim removed 5 bases at V and 3 bases at J, leaving 5 bases unmatched. CDR3 amino acids: CASSPTGGNNQPQHF. The DNA of the CDR3 is TGTGCCAGCAGTCCGACAGGGGGGAACAATCAGCCCCAGCATTTT.

This clone was detected a few times. Here the CDR3 DNA reads TGTGCCAGCAGCTTTGGACAGATCTCGACCTATGGCTACACCTTC. Its translation: CASSFGQISTYGYTF. The chain employs TRBV13 and TRBJ1-2; possibly TRBD1 for D (6 bases). V was clipped by 3 bases and J by 4 bases, with 15 bases between them. CDR1 is PRHDT, CDR2 FYEKMQ, per germline (reference sequence). The CDR3 has 15 residues. Full variable domain (outside the CDR3, taken from reference TRBV13 and TRBJ1-2): AAGVIQSPRHLIKEKRETATLKCYPIPRHDTVYWYQQGPGQDPQFLISFYEKMQSDKGSIPDRFSAQQFSDYHSELNMSSLELGDSALYFCASSFGQISTYGYTFGSGTRLTVV.

The gene calls are TRBV27 and TRBJ2-7, with a tentative D call TRBD1 (6 bases). V was clipped by 8 bases and J by 0 bases, with 17 bases between them. CDR3 size: 15 residues. The V gene's germline CDR1 is MNHEY and CDR2 SMNVEV (reference sequence). The CDR3 DNA reads TGTGCCAGCTCGACCGGGACAAAGAGCTCCTACGAGCAGTACTTC. It encodes CASSTGTKSSYEQYF.

J is TRBJ2-5 and V is TRBV5-4; TRBD2 matches at 7 bases. Unmatched junction bases numbered 9, after V lost 0 bases and J lost 4 bases. CDR3 size: 16 residues. Germline loops: CDR1 SGHNT, CDR2 YYREEE (reference sequence). The CDR3 DNA reads TGTGCCAGCAGCTTGGGGTTGCGGGCGGGGGTAGAGACCCAGTACTTC. This translates into CASSLGLRAGVETQYF.

This chain links TRBV12-3 or TRBV12-4 with TRBJ1-5; D call uncertain. CDR3 length equals 13 residues. Trimming took off 4 bases at V and 2 bases at J, with 6 bases between the two ends. Written as DNA, the CDR3 is TGTGCCAGCAGTTACAAAGGCAATCAGCCCCAGCATTTT. Amino acid sequence: CASSYKGNQPQHF.

The chain joins TRBV15 to TRBJ1-1, with 8 positions matching TRBD1. Trimming took 3 bases from V and 3 from J; bases not matched to a gene: 6. The CDR3 length is 15 residues. The V gene's germline CDR1 is LNHNV and CDR2 YYDKDF (reference sequence). The CDR3 loop reads CATSRGQEGYTEAFF. The CDR3 DNA sequence: TGTGCCACCAGCAGGGGACAGGAGGGGTACACTGAAGCTTTCTTT.

This sequence joins TRBV6-1 and TRBJ2-1, with D maybe TRBD2 (5 bases). Germline V lookup: CDR1 MNHNS, CDR2 SASEGT. V dropped 0 bases and J dropped 9 bases, with 15 bases sitting between them. The CDR3 extends over 15 amino acids. The CDR3 nucleotides read TGTGCCAGCAGTGAAGCAGGGAGAAGGGAAGGTGAGCAGTTCTTC. Its protein product is CASSEAGRREGEQFF.

The CDR3 sequence is CASSTGLAGEDIQYF. CDR3 DNA sequence: TGTGCCAGCAGCACCGGACTAGCGGGGGAGGACATTCAGTACTTC. This chain uses TRBV5-4 with TRBJ2-4; TRBD2 matches 13 bases. CDR3 length: 15 residues. Germline V gives CDR1 SGHNT, CDR2 YYREEE (reference sequence). V lost 4 bases and J lost 8; bases outside the gene matches: 6. The entire variable domain, with the rest obtained from reference TRBV5-4 and TRBJ2-4, is as follows: ETGVTQSPTHLIKTRGQQVTLRCSSQSGHNTVSWYQQALGQGPQFIFQYYREEENGRGNFPPRFSGLQFPNYSSELNVNALELDDSALYLCASSTGLAGEDIQYFGAGTRLSVL.

CDR3 loop: CASNREVAGFTDTQYF. CDR3 DNA sequence: TGTGCCAGCAATAGGGAGGTAGCGGGGTTTACAGATACGCAGTATTTT. The chain uses TRBV9 and TRBJ2-3; TRBD2 agrees at 8 bases. With 6 bases clipped from V and 3 bases from J, the junction kept 12 bases outside the gene matches. Looked up from germline, CDR1 is SGDLS and CDR2 is YYNGEE. This CDR3 has 16 amino acids.

The chain recombines TRBV7-2 with TRBJ2-1; 7 nucleotides line up with TRBD2. The ends lost 5 bases at V and 4 bases at J; junction bases unmatched: 8. This CDR3 contains 15 residues. Germline CDR1 reads SGHTA; CDR2 reads FQGNSA. In DNA form, the CDR3 reads TGTGCCAGCAGCCGGGGAGCGGGGTTATACAATGAGCAGTTCTTC. Its translation: CASSRGAGLYNEQFF.

The chain couples TRBV13 to TRBJ2-2, with TRBD1 matching over 10 bases. The V gene's germline CDR1 is PRHDT and CDR2 FYEKMQ (reference sequence). This CDR3 contains 15 residues. The trim removed 4 bases at V and 7 bases at J, leaving 6 bases unmatched. CDR3 loop: CASSSRDRGDGELFF. The CDR3, as DNA: TGTGCCAGCAGCTCCCGGGACAGGGGAGACGGGGAGCTGTTTTTT. Based on the CDR3 plus reference TRBV13 and TRBJ2-2, the full variable domain is AAGVIQSPRHLIKEKRETATLKCYPIPRHDTVYWYQQGPGQDPQFLISFYEKMQSDKGSIPDRFSAQQFSDYHSELNMSSLELGDSALYFCASSSRDRGDGELFFGEGSRLTVL.

Comment on this clone: The same CDR3 can be traced to other DNA sequences in this sample. The chain employs TRBV5-1 and TRBJ2-7, with D possibly matching TRBD1 (6 bases). Trimming removed 2 bases from V and 1 base from J, with 7 bases in between. CDR3 length: 13 residues. CDR1 is SGHRS and CDR2 is YFSETQ in the germline V gene. The CDR3 region has the DNA TGCGCCAGCAGCTTCCAGGGGTCCTACGAGCAGTACTTC. Protein product: CASSFQGSYEQYF.

The rearrangement joins TRBV29-1 to TRBJ2-2; 8 nucleotides align to TRBD2. Per germline, CDR1 SQVTM and CDR2 ANQGSEA. V was pared by 6 bases and J by 0 bases, with 3 bases of the junction left unmatched. This CDR3 contains 14 residues. The DNA for the CDR3 is TGCAGCGTAGCGGGGGCCCCGAACACCGGGGAGCTGTTTTTT. Protein sequence: CSVAGAPNTGELFF.

CDR3 protein: CAGGEGQSLRNTIYF. The CDR3 DNA follows: TGTGCCGGGGGGGAGGGACAATCGCTCCGAAACACCATATATTTT. The chain combines TRBV6-5 with TRBJ1-3; TRBD1 is a possible D gene (6 bases). V was cut by 11 bases and J by 5 bases, with 22 bases left in between. CDR3 length: 15 amino acids. Germline-derived CDR1 and CDR2 are MNHEY and SVGAGI.

The chain couples TRBV15 to TRBJ1-4; D remains ambiguous. Trimming stripped 3 bases from V and 8 bases from J, with 16 bases between. This CDR3 is 15 amino acids long. Germline values: CDR1 LNHNV, CDR2 YYDKDF (reference sequence). The CDR3 sequence is CATSRYRREGEKLFF. DNA of the CDR3: TGTGCCACCAGCAGGTACCGACGGGAGGGAGAAAAACTGTTTTTT.

The chain has TRBV5-5 and TRBJ2-3; 7 nucleotides match TRBD2. In germline, CDR1 is SGHKS, CDR2 YYEKEE (reference sequence). Trimming at V came to 3 bases and at J to 2 bases, leaving 6 bases not matched to a gene. The CDR3 has 15 residues. The CDR3 DNA reads as TGTGCCAGCAGCTCAGCGGGGATTAACACAGATACGCAGTATTTT. Residues: CASSSAGINTDTQYF.

This clone was seen only once. The chain uses TRBV18 and TRBJ2-1, with D perhaps TRBD1 (6 bases). This CDR3 spans 15 amino acids. Germline V CDR1 and CDR2: KGHSH, LQKENI. The V end was cut by 8 bases, the J end by 8 bases, with 22 bases between. The CDR3 DNA is TGTGCCAGCCAGCTGCAACAGGGTTGGGATCATGAGCAGTTCTTC. Protein sequence: CASQLQQGWDHEQFF.

The chain joins TRBV9 to TRBJ1-1, with TRBD1 identical over 8 bases. The CDR3 contains 16 residues. The germline V gene encodes CDR1 SGDLS and CDR2 YYNGEE. J lost 1 base, V lost 3 bases, and 8 bases had no gene match. CDR3 coding DNA: TGTGCCAGCAGCGCCGGGACAGGTAATAGGAACACTGAAGCTTTCTTT. It encodes CASSAGTGNRNTEAFF.

The chain employs TRBV5-5 and TRBJ2-7; 8 bases match TRBD1. The trim removed 0 bases at V and 4 bases at J, leaving 6 bases unmatched. Germline CDR1 reads SGHKS; CDR2 reads YYEKEE (reference sequence). This CDR3 region has 15 residues. The CDR3 DNA follows: TGTGCCAGCAGCTTGGGATCAGGGGGCGGGTACGAGCAGTACTTC. The encoded protein is CASSLGSGGGYEQYF.

The V and J genes are TRBV5-6 and TRBJ2-5; 10 bases agree with TRBD1. The V gene end was trimmed by 2 bases and the J gene end by 0 bases; junction bases not matched to a gene: 4. CDR3 length equals 16 residues. CDR1 is SGHDT, CDR2 YYEEEE, per germline. CDR3 loop: CASSLGGTGDQETQYF. The CDR3, as DNA: TGTGCCAGCAGCTTAGGCGGGACAGGGGACCAAGAGACCCAGTACTTC.

The chain employs TRBV28 and TRBJ1-1, with D maybe TRBD1 (6 bases). Per the germline V gene, CDR1 is MDHEN and CDR2 is SYDVKM. V was shortened by 6 bases and J by 1 base, with 12 bases between the two germline ends. The CDR3 totals 14 residues. CDR3 bases: TGTGCCAGCAGCTCAACAGGGCGGAACACTGAAGCTTTCTTT. Its translation: CASSSTGRNTEAFF.

With regard to this clone: Other nucleotide sequences in the sample specify the same CDR3. The chain is built from TRBV5-1 and TRBJ2-5; 7 bases map to TRBD1. The CDR3 spans 14 residues. Per the germline V gene, CDR1 is SGHRS and CDR2 is YFSETQ. With V trimmed by 0 bases and J by 2 bases, 1 base remained unmatched. This CDR3 reads CASSLAGGQETQYF. The DNA for the CDR3 is TGCGCCAGCAGCTTGGCAGGGGGTCAAGAGACCCAGTACTTC.

Turning to this clone: Additional DNA sequences in this sample encode the identical CDR3. V gene TRBV29-1 combines with J gene TRBJ2-5; 8 nucleotides match TRBD1. The CDR3 extends over 13 amino acids. The V and J ends lost 5 bases and 6 bases, in that order; junction bases with no gene match: 8. CDR1 SQVTM and CDR2 ANQGSEA come from the germline V gene. CDR3 nucleotide sequence: TGCAGCGTTTCCGGACAGGGTAGAAAGACCCAGTACTTC. Protein: CSVSGQGRKTQYF.

This clone appeared a single time. Distinct nucleotide sequences in the sample also encode this CDR3. CDR3 loop: CSVGGGNQPQHF. CDR3 sequence (DNA): TGCAGCGTTGGCGGCGGGAATCAGCCCCAGCATTTT. The chain combines TRBV29-1 with TRBJ1-5; D is undetermined. CDR3 size: 12 residues. Germline CDR1 reads SQVTM; CDR2 reads ANQGSEA. V was cut by 4 bases and J by 4 bases, with 8 bases left in between.